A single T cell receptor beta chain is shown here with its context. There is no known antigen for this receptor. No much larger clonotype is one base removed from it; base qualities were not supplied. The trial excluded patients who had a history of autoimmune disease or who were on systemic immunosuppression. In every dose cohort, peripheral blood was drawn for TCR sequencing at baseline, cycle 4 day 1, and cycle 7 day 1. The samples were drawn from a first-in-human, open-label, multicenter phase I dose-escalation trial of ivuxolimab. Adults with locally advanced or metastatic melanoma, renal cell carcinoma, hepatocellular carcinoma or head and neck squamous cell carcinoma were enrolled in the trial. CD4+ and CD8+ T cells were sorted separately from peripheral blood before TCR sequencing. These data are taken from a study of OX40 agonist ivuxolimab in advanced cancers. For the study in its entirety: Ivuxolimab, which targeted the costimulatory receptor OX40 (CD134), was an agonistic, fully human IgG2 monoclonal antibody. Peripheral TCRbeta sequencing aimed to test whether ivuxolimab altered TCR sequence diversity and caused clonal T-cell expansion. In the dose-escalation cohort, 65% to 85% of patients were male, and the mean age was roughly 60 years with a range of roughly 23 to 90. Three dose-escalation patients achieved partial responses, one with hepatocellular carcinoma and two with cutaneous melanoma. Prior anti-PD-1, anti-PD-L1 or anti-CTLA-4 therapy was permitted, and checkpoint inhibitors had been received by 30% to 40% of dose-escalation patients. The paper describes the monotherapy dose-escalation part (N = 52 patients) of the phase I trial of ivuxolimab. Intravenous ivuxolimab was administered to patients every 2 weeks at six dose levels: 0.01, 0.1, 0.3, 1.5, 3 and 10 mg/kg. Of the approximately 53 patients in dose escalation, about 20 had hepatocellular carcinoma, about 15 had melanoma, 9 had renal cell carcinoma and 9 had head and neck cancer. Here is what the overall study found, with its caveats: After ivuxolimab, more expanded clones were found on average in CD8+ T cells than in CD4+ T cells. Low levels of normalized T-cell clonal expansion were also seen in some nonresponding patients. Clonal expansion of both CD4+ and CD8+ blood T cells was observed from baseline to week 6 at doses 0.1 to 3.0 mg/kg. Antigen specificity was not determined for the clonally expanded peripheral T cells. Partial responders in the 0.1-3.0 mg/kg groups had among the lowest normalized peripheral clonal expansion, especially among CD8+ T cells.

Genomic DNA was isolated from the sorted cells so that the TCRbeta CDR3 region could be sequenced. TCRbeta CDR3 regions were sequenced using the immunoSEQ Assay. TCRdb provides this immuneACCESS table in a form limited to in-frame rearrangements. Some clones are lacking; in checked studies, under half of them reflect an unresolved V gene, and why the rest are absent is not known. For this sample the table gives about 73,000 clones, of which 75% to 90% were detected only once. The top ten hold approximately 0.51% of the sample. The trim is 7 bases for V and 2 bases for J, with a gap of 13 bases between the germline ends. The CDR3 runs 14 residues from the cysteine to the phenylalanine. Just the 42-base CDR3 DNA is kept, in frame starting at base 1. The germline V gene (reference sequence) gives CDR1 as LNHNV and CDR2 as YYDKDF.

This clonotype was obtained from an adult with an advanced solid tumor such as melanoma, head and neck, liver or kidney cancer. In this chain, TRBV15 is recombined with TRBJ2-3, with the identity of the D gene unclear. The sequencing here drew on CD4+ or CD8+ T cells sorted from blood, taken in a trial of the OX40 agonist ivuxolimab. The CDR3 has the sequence CATTTPQDTDTQYF. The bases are TGTGCCACCACTACCCCCCAGGACACAGATACGCAGTATTTT. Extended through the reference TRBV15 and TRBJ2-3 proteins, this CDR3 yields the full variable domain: DAMVIQNPRYQVTQFGKPVTLSCSQTLNHNVMYWYQQKSSQAPKLLFHYYDKDFNNEADTPDNFQSRRPNTSFCFLDIRSPGLGDTAMYLCATTTPQDTDTQYFGPGTRLTVL.